Only one count was recorded for the clone carrying this T cell receptor (beta chain). Its antigen is not identified. This entry belongs to a study of shared clonotypes between healthy human individuals. Turning to the study itself: The plates for each donor numbered three CD4 naive, three CD4 memory, two CD8 naive and one CD8 memory. Study outcomes and limitations: Naive subsets generally had larger estimated richness than memory subsets.

The method was immunoSEQ multiplex PCR; TCRdb's version includes in-frame clones alone and lacks a portion of them. This table has more than 400,000 clones, approximately 94% appearing once. CDR3 size: 16 residues. Trimming took 2 bases from V and 4 from J; bases not matched to a gene: 6. Germline CDR1 reads KGHSH; CDR2 reads LQKENI. This clonotype originated in a woman in her twenties or thirties in good health. The sequenced sample consisted of naive CD4+ T cells sorted from blood. Described subset: CD45RA+ positively selected. J is TRBJ2-7 and V is TRBV18, with 12 bases that match TRBD1. Written as DNA, the CDR3 is TGTGCCAGCTCACCAGAGGGGGACAGGGGGCGGTACGAGCAGTACTTC. It codes for CASSPEGDRGRYEQYF.